Presented here are 12 T cell receptor beta chains from one specimen sequenced in a study of identical twins. From the 5' RACE reads, TCRdb called clonotypes with MiXCR, one entry per CDR3 protein. The sample holds 450,000 to 600,000 distinct CDR3 sequences, about a fifth seen once. In addition, the sample was reused for a study of yellow fever vaccine responses in identical twins.

The sample was CD4+ T cells sorted from blood. The receptors derive from a woman aged 18-30 years in good health.

This clonotype was seen a handful of times. The V and J genes are TRBV10-3 and TRBJ2-7; a possible D gene is TRBD1 (5 bases). V was trimmed by 7 bases and J by 2 bases, leaving 15 bases between them. The CDR3 runs 14 residues. Germline V gene lookup returns CDR1 ENHRY and CDR2 SYGVKD. CDR3 sequence reads: CAITRDQGAYEQYF. CDR3 bases: TGTGCCATCACTAGAGATCAGGGCGCCTACGAGCAGTACTTC.

V is TRBV3-1 and J is TRBJ2-6, with 9 bases that match TRBD1. With V trimmed by 3 bases and J by 0 bases, 6 bases remained unmatched. This CDR3 has 18 amino acids. Germline V gene data show CDR1 as LGHDT and CDR2 as YNNKEL (reference sequence). Here the CDR3 reads CASSHLTGGSSGANVLTF. The CDR3 DNA reads TGTGCCAGCAGCCACCTTACAGGGGGCTCCTCTGGGGCCAACGTCCTGACTTTC.

In this sample, this clonotype turned up a few times. The V call is TRBV5-1, the J call TRBJ2-7; D possibly corresponds to TRBD2 (5 bases). The CDR3 extends over 12 amino acids. Trimming left V 0 bases short and J 6 bases short, with 7 bases between. CDR1 and CDR2 from the germline V gene are SGHRS and YFSETQ. This chain's CDR3 is CASSLGAGEQYF. The CDR3 nucleotides are TGCGCCAGCAGCTTGGGTGCGGGCGAGCAGTACTTC.

This clonotype was observed a few times. This CDR3 is CASSGGTVPLELFF. Written as DNA, the CDR3 is TGCGCCAGCAGTGGAGGGACCGTGCCTCTGGAGCTGTTTTTT. J is TRBJ2-2 and V is TRBV10-1; either TRBD1 or TRBD2 may fit D (5 bases each). Germline CDR1 reads WNHNN; CDR2 reads SYGVQD (reference sequence). V gave up 4 bases and J gave up 10 bases, with 16 bases separating them. This CDR3 comprises 14 residues.

V usage is TRBV27 and J usage is TRBJ1-5; TRBD1 is a possible D gene (6 bases). The V end lost 3 bases, the J end lost 4 bases, and 13 bases lay between the germline ends. Germline V gene lookup returns CDR1 MNHEY and CDR2 SMNVEV (reference sequence). The CDR3 totals 15 residues. The CDR3 spells CASSLRGRANQPQHF. CDR3 in DNA: TGTGCCAGCAGTTTGAGGGGGAGAGCAAATCAGCCCCAGCATTTT.

This clonotype was seen only a few times. The rearrangement links TRBV5-5 to TRBJ2-1; D perhaps matches TRBD1 (5 bases). The CDR3 contains 13 residues. Trimming left V 4 bases short and J 5 bases short, with 10 bases between. The germline V gene encodes CDR1 SGHKS and CDR2 YYEKEE (reference sequence). Here the CDR3 DNA reads TGTGCCAGCAGCCTTGACAGTAACAATGAGCAGTTCTTC. Encoded protein: CASSLDSNNEQFF. Looking up the rest from reference TRBV5-5 and TRBJ2-1 gives the full variable domain: DAGVTQSPTHLIKTRGQQVTLRCSPISGHKSVSWYQQVLGQGPQFIFQYYEKEERGRGNFPDRFSARQFPNYSSELNVNALLLGDSALYLCASSLDSNNEQFFGPGTRLTVL.

This clonotype turned up a few times. This sequence joins TRBV10-2 and TRBJ2-1; 7 bases align to TRBD2. This CDR3 region has 15 residues. Trimming took 7 bases from V and 5 from J; bases not matched to a gene: 11. Germline assignment: CDR1 WSHSY and CDR2 SAAADI. The CDR3 here is CASTSGRESHNEQFF. The DNA of the CDR3 is TGCGCCAGCACCTCTGGGCGGGAGTCCCACAATGAGCAGTTCTTC.

This chain uses TRBV5-1 with TRBJ1-5; 8 bases align to TRBD1. Trimming at V came to 4 bases and at J to 5 bases, leaving 8 bases not matched to a gene. CDR1 and CDR2 from the germline V gene are SGHRS and YFSETQ. This CDR3 has 15 amino acids. The CDR3 DNA reads TGCGCCAGCAGCCCCTCAGGGGGCTCTGATCAGCCCCAGCATTTT. Translated, it gives CASSPSGGSDQPQHF.

V usage is TRBV5-1 and J usage is TRBJ2-3; TRBD2 is a possible D gene (6 bases). The germline V gene has CDR1 SGHRS and CDR2 YFSETQ. The CDR3 runs to 16 residues. Trimming took 0 bases from V and 0 from J, leaving 11 bases between them. The CDR3 DNA is TGCGCCAGCAGCTTGGGGGCAGGGACTAGCACAGATACGCAGTATTTT. Translated, it gives CASSLGAGTSTDTQYF.

This clonotype was found a few times. Its ends do not fully match the called genes, so a read error is possible. The V gene is TRBV11-1, the J gene TRBJ1-1, with 7 bases fitting TRBD1. Germline lookup yields CDR1 SGHAT and CDR2 FQDESV (reference sequence). The CDR3 consists of 18 residues. The CDR3 sequence: CASSLTAPRGQRSRIPPF. CDR3 sequence (DNA): TGTGCCAGCAGCTTGACCGCCCCACGGGGACAGCGGTCGCGTATCCCCCCATTT.

This clonotype was recorded many times. The rearrangement joins TRBV7-8 to TRBJ2-3; the D is unclear. The germline V gene has CDR1 SGHVS and CDR2 FQNEAQ. There are 16 residues in the CDR3. V was pared by 5 bases and J by 5 bases, with 20 bases between. The DNA of the CDR3 is TGTGCCAGCAGCCTCTACCAAATCCCGGTGAGAGATACGCAGTATTTT. Encoded protein: CASSLYQIPVRDTQYF.

This clonotype was observed many times. V usage is TRBV3-1 and J usage is TRBJ1-6; maybe TRBD1 (6 bases). This CDR3 comprises 15 residues. Trimming shortened V by 4 bases and J by 4 bases, and 11 bases separated the two germline ends. Per germline, CDR1 LGHDT and CDR2 YNNKEL (reference sequence). DNA for the CDR3: TGTGCCAGCAGCCCCCAACAGGGTTATAATTCACCCCTCCACTTT. Amino acids: CASSPQQGYNSPLHF.